The subject of this entry is one T cell receptor beta chain. The sample comes from a study of blood T cell repertoires in COVID-19. Study at large: Whether acute or convalescent, the COVID-19 samples came from the United States, Italy and Spain.

The CDR3 has 16 amino acids. J was trimmed by 5 bases and V by 0 bases; bases with no gene match: 8. From germline, CDR1 is SGHTA and CDR2 FQGNSA. Method: immunoSEQ multiplex PCR; TCRdb's copy keeps in-frame clones and lacks some. The repertoire consists of around 280,000 clones, with around 85% occurring once and the leading ten covering over 2%. This chain uses TRBV7-2 with TRBJ2-5; 8 bases align to TRBD2. The TCR originated in a woman in her twenties or thirties who had recovered from COVID-19. The sequencing sample was made of peripheral blood. The DNA for the CDR3 is TGTGCCAGCAGCTTAGCTTTCGGGGGGGCCGGGGAGACCCAGTACTTC. Its translation: CASSLAFGGAGETQYF.